The clone carrying this T cell receptor beta chain was observed a few times. As yet, its antigen is unknown. Through a sample-barcoded 5' primer and a J-beta primer mix, a second PCR was run for about 6 to 11 cycles. Via MiXCR, TCRdb re-called the 5' RACE reads, giving one row per CDR3 protein. The table has approximately 1,000,000 distinct CDR3 sequences, more than 30% seen once; the top ten hold about an eighth. V lost 2 bases and J 2 bases, leaving 9 bases between the germline ends. Germline-derived CDR1 and CDR2 are ENHRY and SYGVKD. The CDR3 covers 14 residues. The data belong to a study of blood T cells in healthy people across ages. Whole-study results and caveats: Reliance upon unsorted PBMCs precluded definitive naive versus antigen-experienced comparison.

This chain uses TRBV10-3 with TRBJ1-2; D remains ambiguous. The receptor was isolated from a man younger than 30 in good health. Sequencing was done on a sample of blood. The CDR3 sequence: CAISEERSNYGYTF. The CDR3 DNA is TGTGCCATCAGTGAGGAACGGAGCAACTATGGCTACACCTTC.